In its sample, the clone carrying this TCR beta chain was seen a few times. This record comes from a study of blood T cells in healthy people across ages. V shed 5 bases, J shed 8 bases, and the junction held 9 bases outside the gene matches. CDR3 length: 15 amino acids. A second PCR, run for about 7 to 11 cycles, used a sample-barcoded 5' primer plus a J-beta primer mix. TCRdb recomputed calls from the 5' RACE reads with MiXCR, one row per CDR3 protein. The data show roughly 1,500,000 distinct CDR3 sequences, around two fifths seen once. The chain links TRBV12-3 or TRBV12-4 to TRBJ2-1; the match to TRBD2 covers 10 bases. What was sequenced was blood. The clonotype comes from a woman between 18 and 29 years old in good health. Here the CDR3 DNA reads TGTGCCAGCAGTCGGAAGGGACTAGCGAGGGATGAGCAGTTCTTC. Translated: CASSRKGLARDEQFF.